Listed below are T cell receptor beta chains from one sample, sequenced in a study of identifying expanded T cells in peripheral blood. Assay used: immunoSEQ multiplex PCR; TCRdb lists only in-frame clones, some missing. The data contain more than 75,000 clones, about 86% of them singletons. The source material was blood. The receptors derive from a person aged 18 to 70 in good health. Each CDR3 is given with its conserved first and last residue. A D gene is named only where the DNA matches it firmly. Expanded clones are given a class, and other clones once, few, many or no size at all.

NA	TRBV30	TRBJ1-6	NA	TGTGCCTGGCTCCGGCAGGGGACCTATAATTCACCCCTCCACTTT	CAWLRQGTYNSPLHF
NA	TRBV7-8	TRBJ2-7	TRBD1	TGTGCCAGCAGCTTATGGGCCGGACAGGGGGCAACCTACGAGCAGTACTTC	CASSLWAGQGATYEQYF
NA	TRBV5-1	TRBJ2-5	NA	TGCGCCAGCAGCTTTGGCAGGGGGGGAGAGACCCAGTACTTC	CASSFGRGGETQYF
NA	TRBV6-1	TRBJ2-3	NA	TGTGCCAGCAGTGAGGCGAGCACAGATACGCAGTATTTT	CASSEASTDTQYF
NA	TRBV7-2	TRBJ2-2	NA	TGTGCCAGCAGCTTATCCTCCCGGAACACCGGGGAGCTGTTTTTT	CASSLSSRNTGELFF
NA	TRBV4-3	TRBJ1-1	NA	TGCGCCAGCAGCCAAGGGGTAAACACTGAAGCTTTCTTT	CASSQGVNTEAFF
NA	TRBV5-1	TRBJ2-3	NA	TGCGCCAGCAGCCTGTCCCTTTACAGAGATGATACGCAGTATTTT	CASSLSLYRDDTQYF
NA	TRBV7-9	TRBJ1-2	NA	TGTGCCAGCAGCTCCCGGGCAGGGAACTATGGCTACACCTTC	CASSSRAGNYGYTF
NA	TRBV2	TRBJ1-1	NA	TGTGCCAGTCGGAGGCGGGACACGAACACTGAAGCTTTCTTT	CASRRRDTNTEAFF
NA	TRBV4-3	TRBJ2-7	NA	TGCGCCAGCAGCCACGACTTAATCGAGCAGTACTTC	CASSHDLIEQYF
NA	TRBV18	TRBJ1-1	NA	TGTGCCAGCTCACCATTTACGGGCAGAAACACTGAAGCTTTCTTT	CASSPFTGRNTEAFF
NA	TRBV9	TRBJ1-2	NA	TGTGCCAGCAGCGCCGGGGGGCTGTCCTATGGCTACACCTTC	CASSAGGLSYGYTF
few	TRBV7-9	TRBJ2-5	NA	TGTGCCAGCAGCCCGCCGCTCCAAGAGACCCAGTACTTC	CASSPPLQETQYF
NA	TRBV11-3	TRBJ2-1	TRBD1	TGTGCCAGCAGCCCACTCGGCAGGGGGCGCGAGGACAATGAGCAGTTCTTC	CASSPLGRGREDNEQFF
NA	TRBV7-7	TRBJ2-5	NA	TGTGCCAGCAGCCGGACAGTTGAAGAGACCCAGTACTTC	CASSRTVEETQYF
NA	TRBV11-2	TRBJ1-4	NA	TGTGCCAGCAGCCTAGCCCCACGACACGCCGCGAATGAAAAACTGTTTTTT	CASSLAPRHAANEKLFF
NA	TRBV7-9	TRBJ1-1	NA	TGTGCCAGCAGCTTATATTGGGGCGATGGTAGCACTGAAGCTTTCTTT	CASSLYWGDGSTEAFF
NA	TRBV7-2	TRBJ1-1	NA	TGTGCCAGCAGCTTAGGCGTGAGGGGTGCTGAAGCTTTCTTT	CASSLGVRGAEAFF
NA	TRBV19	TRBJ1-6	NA	TGTGCCAGTAGTATAGACCTGTTAGGGGGTTCCTATAATTCACCCCTCCACTTT	CASSIDLLGGSYNSPLHF
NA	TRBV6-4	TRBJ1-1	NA	TGTGCCAGCAGTGAGGGACAGAACACTGAAGCTTTCTTT	CASSEGQNTEAFF
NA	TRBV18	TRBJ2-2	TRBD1	TGTGCCAGCTCACCATACGGACAGGCGAACACCGGGGAGCTGTTTTTT	CASSPYGQANTGELFF
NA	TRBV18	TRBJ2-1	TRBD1	TGTGCCAGCTCACTCCGGACAGGGGGCTTTACCTCCTACAATGAGCAGTTCTTC	CASSLRTGGFTSYNEQFF
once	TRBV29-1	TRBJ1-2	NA	TGCAGCGTTGAGTTTAGGGCAGGGGCGCTCAACTATGGCTACACCTTC	CSVEFRAGALNYGYTF
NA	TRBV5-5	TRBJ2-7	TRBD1	TGTGCCAGCAGCCGCACCGGGACAGGGGTCTACGAGCAGTACTTC	CASSRTGTGVYEQYF
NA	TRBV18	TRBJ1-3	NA	TGTGCCAGCCGGTACAGCGCCGATGGAAACACCATATATTTT	CASRYSADGNTIYF
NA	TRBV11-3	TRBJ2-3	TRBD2	TGTGCCAGCAGCTTAAGCGGGGGGCGAAGCACAGATACGCAGTATTTT	CASSLSGGRSTDTQYF
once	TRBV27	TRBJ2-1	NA	TGTGCCAGCAAGTATGCCAATGAGCAGTTCTTC	CASKYANEQFF
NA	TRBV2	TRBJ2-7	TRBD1	TGTGCCAGCAGGGACAGGGGTCTAACTCCCTACGAGCAGTACTTC	CASRDRGLTPYEQYF
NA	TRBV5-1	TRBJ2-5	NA	TGCGCCAGCAGCGAAACGCAAGAGACCCAGTACTTC	CASSETQETQYF
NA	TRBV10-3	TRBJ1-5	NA	TGTGCCATCAGCCCGGGGCCTCGGAGTCAGCCCCAGCATTTT	CAISPGPRSQPQHF
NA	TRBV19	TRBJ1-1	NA	TGTGCCAGTAGTCGTGGGGGGCCGGGAGACACTGAAGCTTTCTTT	CASSRGGPGDTEAFF
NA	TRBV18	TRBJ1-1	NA	TGTGCCAGCTCACCACCTCTGGGGAACACTGAAGCTTTCTTT	CASSPPLGNTEAFF
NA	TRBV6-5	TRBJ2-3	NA	TGTGCCAGCAGTTCCCAAAGGAAGCAGTATTTT	CASSSQRKQYF
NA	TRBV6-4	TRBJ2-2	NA	TGTGCCAGTACAAGGGACCCCCGGACCGGGGAGCTGTTTTTT	CASTRDPRTGELFF
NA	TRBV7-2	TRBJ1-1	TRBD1	TGTGCCAGCAGCCCTCCTGGGGTAATAAGGGACAGCCATGAAGCTTTCTTT	CASSPPGVIRDSHEAFF